This record looks at one T cell receptor (beta chain) sequence and its context. Its antigen is as yet unknown. The identical CDR3 is also encoded by other nucleotide sequences in the sample. TCRdb keeps only in-frame clones here, not all; method: immunoSEQ multiplex PCR. The repertoire consists of fewer than 900,000 clones, with roughly 90% occurring once and the leading ten covering roughly 1.5%. Stated treatment: some 20 received Ad26.COV2.S at low or high dose, single or two shots; about 5 received placebo; per-sample allocation not given. After the first vaccine or placebo injection, samples were drawn on day 63. Expression of Wuhan-strain SARS-CoV-2 spike came from the Ad26 vector that formed the vaccine. This sample was taken from a study of Ad26.COV2.S vaccination and SARS-CoV-2 variants. As for the study in general: Into the muscle, Ad26.COV2.S was dosed once or twice, 56 days apart. Points from the study as a whole: People given the vaccine had a wider spike-specific TCR breadth than placebo recipients did. Non-spike TCR breadth did not differ much between vaccine and placebo recipients.

This receptor was taken from a person between 18 and 65 years old who received the Ad26.COV2.S COVID-19 vaccine or a placebo. The sample consisted of peripheral blood, taken in a trial of Ad26.COV2.S vaccine versus placebo.

DNA for the CDR3: TGTGCCAGCAGCTTAGACGGGTCTGGGGCCAACGTCCTGACTTTC. As protein: CASSLDGSGANVLTF. J is TRBJ2-6 and V is TRBV7-9; no clear D. Germline V gene data show CDR1 as SEHNR and CDR2 as FQNEAQ (reference sequence). Trimming removed 1 base from V and 1 base from J, with 5 bases in between. This CDR3 is 15 amino acids long.